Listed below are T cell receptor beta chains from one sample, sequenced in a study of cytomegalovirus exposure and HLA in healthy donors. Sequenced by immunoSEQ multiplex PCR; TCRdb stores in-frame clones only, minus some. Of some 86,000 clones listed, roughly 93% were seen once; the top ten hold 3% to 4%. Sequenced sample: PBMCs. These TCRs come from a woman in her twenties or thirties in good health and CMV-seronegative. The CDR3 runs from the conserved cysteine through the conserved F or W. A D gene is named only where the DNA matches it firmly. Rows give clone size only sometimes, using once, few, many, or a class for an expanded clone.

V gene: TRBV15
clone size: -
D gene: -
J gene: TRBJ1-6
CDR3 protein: CATSRGGRRESPLHF
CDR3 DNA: TGTGCCACCAGCAGGGGAGGAAGAAGGGAATCACCCCTCCACTTT

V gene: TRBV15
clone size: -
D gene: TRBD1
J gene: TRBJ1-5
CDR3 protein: CATSRDAGSGGNQPQHF
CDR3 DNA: TGTGCCACCAGCAGAGACGCGGGTTCAGGGGGAAATCAGCCCCAGCATTTT

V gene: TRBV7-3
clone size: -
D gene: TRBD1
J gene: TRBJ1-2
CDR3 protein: CASSSGQGRDGYTF
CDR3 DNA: TGTGCCAGCAGCTCGGGACAGGGAAGGGATGGCTACACCTTC

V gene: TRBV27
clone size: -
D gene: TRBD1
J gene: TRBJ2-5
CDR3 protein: CASSLGPGGAETQYF
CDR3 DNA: TGTGCCAGCAGTTTAGGTCCAGGGGGCGCTGAGACCCAGTACTTC

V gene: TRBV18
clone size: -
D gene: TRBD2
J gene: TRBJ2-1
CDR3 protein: CASSILGGLDEQFF
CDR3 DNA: TGTGCCAGCTCCATTCTGGGGGGGTTGGATGAGCAGTTCTTC

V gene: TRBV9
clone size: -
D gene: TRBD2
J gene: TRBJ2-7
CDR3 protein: CASSLTSGRPTYEQYF
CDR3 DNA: TGTGCCAGCAGCCTGACTAGCGGGAGACCCACCTACGAGCAGTACTTC

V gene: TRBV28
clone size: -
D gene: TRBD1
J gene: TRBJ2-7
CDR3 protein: CASSSYGTGVYEQYF
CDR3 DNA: TGTGCCAGCAGTTCATACGGGACAGGGGTGTACGAGCAGTACTTC

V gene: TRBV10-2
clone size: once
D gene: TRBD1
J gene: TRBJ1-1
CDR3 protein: CASSESAGGGTEAFF
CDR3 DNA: TGCGCCAGCAGTGAGTCAGCAGGGGGCGGGACTGAAGCTTTCTTT

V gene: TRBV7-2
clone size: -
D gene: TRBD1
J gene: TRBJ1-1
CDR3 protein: CASSSPEGASAEAFF
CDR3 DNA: TGTGCCAGCAGCTCCCCGGAGGGGGCGTCGGCTGAAGCTTTCTTT

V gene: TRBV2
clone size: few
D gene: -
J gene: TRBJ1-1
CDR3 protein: CASSDEGRAFF
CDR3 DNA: TGTGCCAGCAGTGATGAGGGTAGAGCTTTCTTT

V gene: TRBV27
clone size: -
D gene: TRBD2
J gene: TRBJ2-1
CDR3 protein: CASTRAGGDNEQFF
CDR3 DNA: TGTGCCAGCACTAGGGCGGGGGGGGACAATGAGCAGTTCTTC